This TCR beta chain came from a study of blood T cell repertoires in COVID-19. Produced via immunoSEQ multiplex PCR; TCRdb's table is partial and in-frame only. The sample has 150,000 to 200,000 clones; about 79% are singletons. Germline loops: CDR1 MNHEY, CDR2 SMNVEV (reference sequence). J gave up 3 bases and V 3 bases, and 8 bases lay outside the gene matches. The CDR3 sequence is 17 residues long. This sequence joins TRBV27 and TRBJ2-2; TRBD1 matches 9 bases. Sequencing was done on a sample of peripheral blood. The source is a woman between 70 and 85 years old with acute or convalescent COVID-19. CDR3 DNA: TGTGCCAGCAGTTTCGGGACAGGGACGGTCGACACCGGGGAGCTGTTTTTT. Encoded protein: CASSFGTGTVDTGELFF.